This TCR beta chain is from a study of blood T cell repertoires in COVID-19. Study-wide background: Samples of COVID-19 (acute and convalescent) were obtained from the United States, Italy and Spain. The analysed material was cDNA or gDNA that came from T cells, B-cell-depleted T cells, or PBMCs.

In the original processing: Estimates of nucleated cell counts were drawn from the amplification of reference gene primers. Assay used: immunoSEQ multiplex PCR; TCRdb lists only in-frame clones, some missing. V, J and clone size reflect that table, while D and trimming were determined from the DNA. The sample holds around 320,000 clones, almost 85% seen once. The clonotype comes from a human donor in a cohort sampled during active COVID-19. The sample consisted of peripheral blood.

The CDR3 DNA reads TGTGCCAGCTCACTACGCCCCCCGGGGGGCTACAATTCACCCCTCCACTTT. Its protein product is CASSLRPPGGYNSPLHF. The chain employs TRBV18 and TRBJ1-6; D might be TRBD1 (6 bases). The germline gives CDR1 KGHSH, CDR2 LQKENI. The CDR3 runs 17 residues. V lost 4 bases and J 7 bases, leaving 20 bases between the germline ends.